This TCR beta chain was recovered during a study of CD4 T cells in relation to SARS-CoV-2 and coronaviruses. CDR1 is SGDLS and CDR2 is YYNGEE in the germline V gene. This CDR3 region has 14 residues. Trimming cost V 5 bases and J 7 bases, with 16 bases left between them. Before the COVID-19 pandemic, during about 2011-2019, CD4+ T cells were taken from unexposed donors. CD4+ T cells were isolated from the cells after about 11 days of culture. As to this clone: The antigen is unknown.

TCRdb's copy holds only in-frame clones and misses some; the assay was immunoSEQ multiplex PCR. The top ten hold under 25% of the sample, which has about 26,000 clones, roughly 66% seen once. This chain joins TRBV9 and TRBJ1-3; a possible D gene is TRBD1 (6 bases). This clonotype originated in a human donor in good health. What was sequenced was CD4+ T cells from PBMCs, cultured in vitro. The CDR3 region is CASSPQGTRNTIYF. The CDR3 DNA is TGTGCCAGCAGTCCACAGGGCACCCGGAACACCATATATTTT.